What follows is one T cell receptor (beta chain) and its context. The data are from a study of blood T cell repertoires in COVID-19. About the study: T cells, B-cell-depleted T cells, or PBMCs supplied cDNA or gDNA.

Trimming at V came to 1 base and at J to 13 bases, leaving 3 bases not matched to a gene. The CDR3 covers 13 residues. How the authors handled the data: Amplifying reference gene primers gave estimates of nucleated cell counts. Sequenced by immunoSEQ multiplex PCR; TCRdb stores in-frame clones only, minus some. V, J and clone size were drawn from that table, and D and trimming were deduced from the DNA. The profile covers over 200,000 clones, with 85% appearing a single time and under 20% taken by the ten largest. The genes are TRBV12-3 or TRBV12-4 and TRBJ1-6; 8 bases are a match to TRBD1. This clonotype originated in a man in his forties who had recovered from COVID-19. The material sequenced was PBMCs or T cells enriched from blood (not recorded which). CDR3 nucleotide sequence: TGTGCCAGCAGTTTAGGTCAGGGGGCTCCCCTCCACTTT. It translates to CASSLGQGAPLHF.